This T cell receptor (beta chain) is from a study of shared T cell receptors in the human thymus. The CDR3 is 14 amino acids. In germline, CDR1 is ENHRY, CDR2 SYGVKD. Trimming cost V 0 bases and J 6 bases, with 11 bases left between them. The assay was immunoSEQ multiplex PCR, and TCRdb's table has in-frame clones only and misses some. The sample records 720,000 or so clones, 70% to 90% being singletons. The sample also formed part of further work on human thymus T cells. According to that study: Each of the donors was a healthy Finnish infant who was undergoing open corrective cardiac surgery for congenital heart defects. The study used thymus tissue resected during corrective heart surgery. Gene usage (both V and J) appeared biased in thymic and blood repertoires. Reports from related research described highly overlapping thymic repertoires among unrelated individuals.

This clonotype was obtained from a girl under three years old with a congenital heart defect. V and J are TRBV10-3 and TRBJ1-2; TRBD1 is a possible D gene (5 bases). The sequenced sample consisted of thymocytes. The CDR3 DNA reads as TGTGCCATCAGTGAGTCTCGGGCAGGGAATGGCTACACCTTC. Its protein product is CAISESRAGNGYTF.